This T cell receptor (beta chain) is from a study of cytomegalovirus exposure and HLA in healthy donors. General observations from the study: The study found most TCR sequences rare, yet found some public TCRs in many donors.

As regards this clone: The antigen remains undetermined.

Generated by immunoSEQ multiplex PCR, the TCRdb table keeps only in-frame clones and is missing some. The table records around 60,000 clones, just over 90% of them present only once. From the 120-subject validation cohort, which was separate from the roughly 670-subject first cohort, the donors were drawn. CDR3 length equals 15 residues. Germline-derived CDR1 and CDR2 are SNHLY and FYNNEI. V was trimmed by 3 bases and J by 0 bases, leaving 12 bases between them. The sample consisted of PBMCs. This clonotype was obtained from a woman under 30 in good health and CMV-seronegative. The rearrangement uses TRBV2 and TRBJ2-7; TRBD1 might be the D (6 bases). CDR3 bases: TGTGCCAGCAGTGATCCCGGACAGAGCTCCTACGAGCAGTACTTC. Its translation is CASSDPGQSSYEQYF.